The 3 T cell receptor beta chains below all came from one sample that was sequenced in a study of cytomegalovirus exposure and HLA in healthy donors. Vbeta (60) and Jbeta (13) primers were used in the PCR. This table comes from immunoSEQ multiplex PCR, and its TCRdb copy is limited to in-frame clones, with some not included. The table has 120,000 or so clones, around 77% seen once; the top ten hold approximately 6.3%. The sequenced material came from PBMCs. These receptors were collected from a man aged 18 to 29 in good health and CMV-seropositive.

J is TRBJ2-7 and V is TRBV7-8; 10 bases match TRBD1. The CDR3 extends over 15 amino acids. CDR1 and CDR2 from the germline V gene are SGHVS and FQNEAQ. V gave up 5 bases and J gave up 2 bases; unmatched junction bases: 6. CDR3 sequence reads: CASSERDRGTYEQYF. CDR3 coding DNA: TGTGCCAGCAGCGAGAGGGACAGGGGAACCTACGAGCAGTACTTC.

This chain links TRBV7-8 with TRBJ1-1; TRBD1 matches at 8 bases. Germline lookup yields CDR1 SGHVS and CDR2 FQNEAQ. The V and J ends lost 4 bases and 0 bases, in that order; junction bases with no gene match: 4. CDR3 length: 15 residues. The CDR3 reads CASSSGQGMNTEAFF. The CDR3 DNA reads as TGTGCCAGCAGCTCTGGACAGGGAATGAACACTGAAGCTTTCTTT.

The V and J genes are TRBV13 and TRBJ2-5, with 9 bases fitting TRBD1. In germline, CDR1 is PRHDT, CDR2 FYEKMQ (reference sequence). The CDR3 totals 14 residues. V dropped 5 bases and J dropped 3; count of bases not matched to a gene: 4. The CDR3 region has the DNA TGTGCCAGCAGCGCAGGGGACAGGGAAGAGACCCAGTACTTC. The encoded protein is CASSAGDREETQYF.